Below, one T cell receptor (beta chain) is given with its context. The CDR3 has 14 amino acids. Trimming stripped 0 bases from V and 1 base from J, with 6 bases between. Germline V lookup: CDR1 WNHNN, CDR2 SYGVQD (reference sequence). These data originate in a study of blood T cell repertoires in COVID-19. For the study at large: The United States, Italy and Spain were the sources of the acute and convalescent COVID-19 samples.

Here immunoSEQ multiplex PCR was the method, and the copy in TCRdb shows in-frame clones only, minus some. The sample has 150,000 to 200,000 clones, over 65% seen once. Sequencing was done on a sample of peripheral blood. The rearrangement links TRBV10-1 to TRBJ2-5; D is uncertain. The sequence came from a woman aged 80 or over with acute or convalescent COVID-19. The chain's CDR3 is CASSESPGQETQYF. CDR3 nucleotides: TGCGCCAGCAGTGAGTCGCCGGGCCAAGAGACCCAGTACTTC.